Reported below is one T cell receptor beta chain. This clone was seen only a few times. This receptor's antigen is unknown. Within one base of it there is no much larger clone, and no base qualities were kept. The sample belongs to a study of blood T cell repertoires in COVID-19 (dated by TCRdb to about 2020). Concerning the study at large: Samples from collaborators originated in the United States, Italy and Spain and spanned both the acute and convalescent phases of COVID-19. Samples were obtained from the ongoing ImmuneRACE study (first 160 participants) and from over 1,000 subjects provided by 6 global collaborators. A freely available public database, intended as a resource for researchers studying the immune response to SARS-CoV-2, is where the repertoires were released. Where HLA class I and class II types were available, the types were taken from metadata supplied by the sample provider, not from assay-based typing. Sample metadata almost always included a de-identified subject ID, COVID-19 status, age in years and sex. The material from the prospective study consisted of cDNA or gDNA derived from T cells, B-cell-depleted T cells, or PBMCs. Subjects who had been exposed to COVID-19, were actively infected with it, or had recovered from it provided the deeply sampled blood TCRbeta repertoires that made up the dataset. Results the study describes overall, beyond this receptor: How much clinical and demographic metadata was included differed by source and by participant, and the metadata was provided uncurated.

Each collaborating institution followed its own protocols to collect whole blood in K2EDTA tubes. For TCRbeta analysis, collaborators shipped samples in one of three forms: frozen whole blood, isolated PBMCs, or DNA extracted from either of those sample types. The immunoSEQ Assay, a bias-controlled multiplex PCR, was used to amplify TCRbeta CDR3 regions from genomic DNA. The authors processed their data as follows. Within the assay, amplification of reference gene primers was used to estimate how many nucleated cells each sample contained. To quantify the absolute abundance of each unique TCRbeta CDR3 rearrangement, sequence reads were collapsed and filtered. For each sample, productive Simpson clonality was calculated by taking the square root of Simpson's diversity index across productive rearrangements. Not all clones reach the TCRdb copy of this immuneACCESS table, which keeps in-frame sequences only. Checked studies attribute under half of the gap to unresolved V genes and leave the rest unexplained. The DNA gave D and trimming, while V, J and clone size come from that table. This sample is represented by 140,000 to 150,000 clones; roughly 79% of them were singletons. The ten largest clones take up 7% to 10% of the sample.

CDR1 MNHEY and CDR2 SVGAGI are derived from the germline V gene. Trimmed from V: 3 bases; trimmed from J: 4 bases; junction bases lacking a gene match: 7. The CDR3 holds 16 amino acids from the cysteine to the phenylalanine. Of the read, only the CDR3 DNA is kept; its 48 bases are in frame from base 1. Sequenced input: peripheral blood. The receptor was derived from a human donor with acute or convalescent COVID-19. The donor label of this sample is uncertain. The chain uses TRBV6-5 and TRBJ1-1, with 11 bases matching TRBD1. CDR3 loop: CASSYPGTGGSTEAFF. The sequenced DNA: TGTGCCAGCAGTTATCCCGGGACAGGGGGTAGCACTGAAGCTTTCTTT.